The sequence of this TCR beta chain was determined in a study of blood T cell repertoires in COVID-19. Profiling relied on immunoSEQ multiplex PCR, and the TCRdb table lists in-frame clones only, not all of them. The sample contains 55,000 to 65,000 clones, 75% to 90% of which appear only once. This clone was detected only once. Germline values: CDR1 LNHDA, CDR2 SQIVND (reference sequence). V was clipped by 4 bases and J by 6 bases; unmatched bases: 5. The CDR3 consists of 16 residues. Sequencing used peripheral blood. The sequence derives from a man in his thirties or forties with COVID-19, enrolled during active disease. J is TRBJ2-1 and V is TRBV19; 14 nucleotides agree with TRBD2. For the CDR3, the DNA is TGTGCCAGTAGTACCGGGACTAGCGGGAGATCCAATGAGCAGTTCTTC. Translated: CASSTGTSGRSNEQFF.